This T cell receptor beta chain was captured by sequencing in a study of CD8+CD57+ T cells in acquired aplastic anemia. Background on the study: Sorted CD4+ and CD8+ cells yielded DNA averaging around 3 ug. Healthy donor CD4+ samples were sequenced to a depth that averaged around 11 million reads. Findings and caveats of the study: Common to patients and controls were roughly 30 CD8+ CDR3 sequences. Levels of CD8+ Simpson's diversity were not significantly distinct in patients versus controls.

Genomic DNA provided the template from which TCR beta VDJ and CDR3 profiles were obtained. One entry per CDR3 protein results from TCRdb running MiXCR on the reads. The sample has some 44,000 distinct CDR3 sequences, about 70% seen once. As to this clonotype: Its antigen is not identified.

J was trimmed by 4 bases and V by 8 bases; bases with no gene match: 7. Germline V lookup: CDR1 SGHTA, CDR2 FQGNSA. This CDR3 region has 13 residues. This TCR was recovered from a human donor in good health, serving as a control. The sequenced sample consisted of sorted CD4+, CD8+, or CD8+CD57+ T cells (not recorded which) from PBMCs. The chain is built from TRBV7-2 and TRBJ1-2; 7 bases line up with TRBD1. Here the CDR3 reads CASGNRGSYGYTF. The CDR3 DNA reads TGTGCCAGCGGGAACAGGGGCAGCTATGGCTACACCTTC.